This paragraph reports one TCR beta chain. Its antigen remains unidentified. This entry is derived from a study of PD-1 blockade in classical Hodgkin lymphoma. TCRdb's copy holds only in-frame clones and misses some; the assay was immunoSEQ multiplex PCR. The profile shows roughly 94,000 clones, approximately 94% of them singletons. Trimming cost V 0 bases and J 10 bases, with 6 bases left between them. The CDR3 sequence is 10 residues long. The germline V gene encodes CDR1 GTSNPN and CDR2 SVGIG (reference sequence). This sample's time point: cycle 4 day 1 (C4D1), after less than 7 weeks of nivolumab. Autologous stem cell transplantation was followed by relapse in every patient, and brentuximab vedotin exposure varied. Complete response, partial response or progressive disease were the best responses. The study's findings and limits: Similar baseline diversity was found in complete responders and newly diagnosed patients. Healthy donors reportedly exceeded newly diagnosed patients in baseline TCR diversity. Compared with baseline, CD4+ but not CD8+ TCR diversity had risen significantly by C4D1.

The source of this sequence is a human donor with classical Hodgkin lymphoma. The gene calls are TRBV30 and TRBJ1-1; D is undetermined. The input for sequencing was peripheral blood mononuclear cells (PBMCs), taken before the fourth cycle of nivolumab. CDR3 region: CAWSVPPAFF. CDR3 coding DNA: TGTGCCTGGAGTGTACCCCCAGCTTTCTTT.